This T cell receptor beta chain was profiled in a study of T cell responses to AZD1222 COVID-19 vaccine. Points from the study as a whole: The peak T cell response came first, and repertoires were sampled only after it.

Assay used: immunoSEQ multiplex PCR; TCRdb lists only in-frame clones, some missing. The data show about 62,000 clones, 76% seen once. In regard to this clone: The antigen is not known.

There are 14 residues in the CDR3. Germline CDR1 reads MNHNY; CDR2 reads SVGAGI (reference sequence). V lost 5 bases to trimming and J lost 5 bases; unmatched junction nucleotides: 6. The material was peripheral blood, obtained on day 0 of AZD1222 vaccination. The chain recombines TRBV6-6 with TRBJ1-1, with 9 bases aligning to TRBD1. The TCR sequence derives from an adult in good health. The CDR3 nucleotides read TGTGCCAGCAGTACGGGGACAGGGCAAACTGAAGCTTTCTTT. Encoded protein: CASSTGTGQTEAFF.